The next 15 T cell receptor beta chains were all read from a single sample in a study of shared clonotypes between healthy human individuals. Repertoires were generated with immunoSEQ multiplex PCR, while TCRdb's copy carries only in-frame clones and drops some. This table holds around 990,000 clones, approximately 77% found once. Sequenced: memory CD4+ T cells from PBMCs. Stated subset: CD45RA-negative fraction. These TCRs come from a young man in good health. Some clones in this sample may be carry-over from other donors' samples.

This clone appeared a single time. V is TRBV7-2 and J is TRBJ1-1; D ambiguous. V was trimmed by 1 base and J by 8 bases, leaving 11 bases between them. The CDR3 consists of 13 residues. Germline CDR1 is SGHTA and CDR2 is FQGNSA. The CDR3 loop reads CASSLGPEREAFF. CDR3 nucleotides: TGTGCCAGCAGCTTAGGCCCCGAGAGGGAAGCTTTCTTT.

The sample holds one count of this clone. V and J are TRBV5-1 and TRBJ2-3; perhaps TRBD2 as D (6 bases). This CDR3 has 15 residues. Trimming left V 0 bases short and J 4 bases short, with 12 bases between. The germline V gene encodes CDR1 SGHRS and CDR2 YFSETQ. The CDR3 is CASSLESGRSDTQYF. The CDR3 DNA reads TGCGCCAGCAGCTTGGAGTCAGGGAGGTCAGATACGCAGTATTTT.

The gene calls are TRBV27 and TRBJ2-4; the D call may be TRBD1 or TRBD2 (6 bases each). V dropped 2 bases and J dropped 1 base, with 18 bases sitting between them. The CDR3 contains 18 residues. Germline V gene sequence: CDR1 MNHEY, CDR2 SMNVEV (reference sequence). CDR3 residues: CASSLKFQFGGAKNIQYF. The CDR3 bases are TGTGCCAGCAGTTTAAAGTTTCAGTTCGGGGGCGCCAAAAACATTCAGTACTTC.

The chain has TRBV11-1 and TRBJ2-7; a possible D gene is TRBD2 (5 bases). CDR3 length equals 14 residues. V shed 5 bases and J shed 2 bases, with 13 bases lying between them. CDR1 and CDR2 from the germline V gene are SGHAT and FQDESV (reference sequence). The CDR3 is CASSASSKAYEQYF. For the CDR3, the DNA is TGTGCCAGCAGCGCATCTAGCAAGGCCTACGAGCAGTACTTC.

This clone was counted a few times. The chain uses TRBV5-1 and TRBJ2-1; weak D call: TRBD1 (5 bases). This CDR3 spans 13 amino acids. CDR1 SGHRS and CDR2 YFSETQ come from the germline V gene. With 4 bases removed from V and 10 bases from J, the gap between germline ends came to 15 bases. DNA for the CDR3: TGCGCCAGCAGCACGGACACGATAAGGGAGCAGTTCTTC. Translating gives CASSTDTIREQFF.

The genes are TRBV6-5 and TRBJ1-2, with TRBD1 matching 10 bases. V was pared by 4 bases and J by 1 base, with 0 bases of the junction left unmatched. This CDR3 is built from 14 residues. Germline CDR1 MNHEY, CDR2 SVGAGI. The DNA of the CDR3 is TGTGCCAGCAGTTGGACAGGGGGTAACTATGGCTACACCTTC. Translation gives CASSWTGGNYGYTF.

V usage is TRBV12-2 and J usage is TRBJ2-1; TRBD1 is the table's D call and was not checked against the DNA. TRBV12-2 is a known pseudogene. The CDR3 has 16 amino acids. CDR3 coding DNA: TGTGCAAGTCGCTCCCCGCCGGGACAGGGAGAATGGGAGCAGTTCTTC. This codes for CASRSPPGQGEWEQFF.

The rearrangement links TRBV2 to TRBJ2-7, with D perhaps matching TRBD1 (5 bases). The CDR3 contains 14 residues. Trimming cost V 4 bases and J 3 bases, with 13 bases left between them. Germline V gene data show CDR1 as SNHLY and CDR2 as FYNNEI. This CDR3 reads CASSGQQVLYEQYF. DNA of the CDR3: TGTGCCAGCAGTGGTCAACAGGTCCTCTACGAGCAGTACTTC. Full variable domain (remainder filled in from reference TRBV2 and TRBJ2-7): EPEVTQTPSHQVTQMGQEVILRCVPISNHLYFYWYRQILGQKVEFLVSFYNNEISEKSEIFDDQFSVERPDGSNFTLKIRSTKLEDSAMYFCASSGQQVLYEQYFGPGTRLTVT.

The chain uses TRBV19 and TRBJ1-2; D not resolved. V shed 3 bases and J shed 8 bases, with 10 bases lying between them. This CDR3 region has 12 residues. CDR1 is LNHDA, CDR2 SQIVND, per germline (reference sequence). This chain's CDR3 is CASSITAGGYTF. The CDR3, as DNA: TGTGCCAGTAGTATTACAGCTGGGGGCTACACCTTC.

The chain links TRBV7-2 to TRBJ2-1; no firm D call. Germline V gives CDR1 SGHTA, CDR2 FQGNSA. This CDR3 has 15 amino acids. Trimming took off 2 bases at V and 5 bases at J, with 13 bases between the two ends. Written as DNA, the CDR3 is TGTGCCAGCAGCTTACGTTGGGTCCCAGACAATGAGCAGTTCTTC. As protein: CASSLRWVPDNEQFF.

DNA for the CDR3: TGTGCCAGCAGCTTACGGCTAGCGGGATCCTACGAGCAGTACTTC. Translated, it gives CASSLRLAGSYEQYF. The chain employs TRBV7-3 and TRBJ2-7; 9 positions agree with TRBD2. Germline assignment: CDR1 SGHTA and CDR2 FQGTGA. The ends lost 2 bases at V and 1 base at J; junction bases unmatched: 3. There are 15 residues in the CDR3.

This CDR3 is CAIRGQGGEQYF. CDR3 in DNA: TGTGCCATCAGGGGACAGGGGGGCGAGCAGTACTTC. The chain joins TRBV10-3 to TRBJ2-7, with 11 nucleotides matching TRBD1. The CDR3 is 12 residues long. Germline values: CDR1 ENHRY, CDR2 SYGVKD. V lost 6 bases to trimming and J lost 6 bases; unmatched junction nucleotides: 1.

The chain employs TRBV10-3 and TRBJ2-7; the D gene is possibly TRBD2 (6 bases). Trimming cost V 7 bases and J 2 bases, with 12 bases left between them. The CDR3 spans 13 residues. Germline lookup yields CDR1 ENHRY and CDR2 SYGVKD. CDR3 amino acids: CAIKSGGTYEQYF. CDR3 coding DNA: TGTGCCATCAAAAGTGGAGGGACCTACGAGCAGTACTTC.

This sequence joins TRBV28 and TRBJ1-4, with TRBD1 identical over 8 bases. The CDR3 totals 13 residues. CDR1 and CDR2 (germline): MDHEN, SYDVKM. The ends lost 8 bases at V and 7 bases at J; junction bases unmatched: 6. CDR3 bases: TGTGCCAGCCGGAGGCAGGGGGCTGAAAAACTGTTTTTT. Amino acid sequence: CASRRQGAEKLFF.

This clone was counted a few times. The chain carries TRBV28 and TRBJ1-5; 7 positions agree with TRBD1. This CDR3 region has 16 residues. J lost 6 bases, V lost 4 bases, and 12 bases had no gene match. Per germline, CDR1 MDHEN and CDR2 SYDVKM. CDR3 region: CASSSAGDREGQPQHF. The CDR3 DNA reads as TGTGCCAGCAGTTCCGCCGGAGACAGGGAAGGTCAGCCCCAGCATTTT.